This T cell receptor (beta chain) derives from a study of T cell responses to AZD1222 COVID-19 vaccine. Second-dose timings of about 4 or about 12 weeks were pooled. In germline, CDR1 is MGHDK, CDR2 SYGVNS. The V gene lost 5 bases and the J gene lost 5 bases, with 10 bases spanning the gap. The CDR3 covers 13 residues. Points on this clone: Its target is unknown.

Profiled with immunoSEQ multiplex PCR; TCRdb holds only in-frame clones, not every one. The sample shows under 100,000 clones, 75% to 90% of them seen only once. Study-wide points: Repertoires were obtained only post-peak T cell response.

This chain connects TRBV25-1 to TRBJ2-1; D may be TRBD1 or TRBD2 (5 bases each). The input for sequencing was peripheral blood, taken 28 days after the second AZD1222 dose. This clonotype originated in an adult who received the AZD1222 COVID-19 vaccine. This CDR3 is CASSTGTNNEQFF. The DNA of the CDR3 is TGTGCCAGCAGTACCGGGACCAACAATGAGCAGTTCTTC.